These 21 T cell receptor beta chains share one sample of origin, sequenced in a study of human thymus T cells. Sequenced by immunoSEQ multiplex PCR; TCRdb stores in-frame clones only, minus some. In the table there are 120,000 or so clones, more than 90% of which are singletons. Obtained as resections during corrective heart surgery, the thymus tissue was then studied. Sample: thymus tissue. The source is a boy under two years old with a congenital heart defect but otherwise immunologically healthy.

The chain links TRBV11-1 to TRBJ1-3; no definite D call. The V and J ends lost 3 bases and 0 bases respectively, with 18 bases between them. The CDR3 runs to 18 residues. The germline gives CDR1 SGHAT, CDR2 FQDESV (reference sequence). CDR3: CASSFRRGRSYSGNTIYF. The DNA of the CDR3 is TGTGCCAGCAGCTTTAGAAGAGGCAGGTCCTACTCTGGAAACACCATATATTTT.

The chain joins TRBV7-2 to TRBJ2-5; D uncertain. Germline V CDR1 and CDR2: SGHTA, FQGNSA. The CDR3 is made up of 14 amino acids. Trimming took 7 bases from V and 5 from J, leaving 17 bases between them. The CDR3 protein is CASTINGRAETQYF. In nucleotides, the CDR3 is TGTGCCAGCACCATTAACGGCCGGGCGGAGACCCAGTACTTC.

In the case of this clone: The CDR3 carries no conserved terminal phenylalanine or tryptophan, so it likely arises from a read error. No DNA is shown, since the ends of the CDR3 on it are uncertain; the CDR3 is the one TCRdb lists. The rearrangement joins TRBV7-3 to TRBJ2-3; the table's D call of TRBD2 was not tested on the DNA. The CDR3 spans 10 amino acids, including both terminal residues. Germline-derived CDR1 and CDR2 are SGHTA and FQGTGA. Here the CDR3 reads CASRPLAKHE.

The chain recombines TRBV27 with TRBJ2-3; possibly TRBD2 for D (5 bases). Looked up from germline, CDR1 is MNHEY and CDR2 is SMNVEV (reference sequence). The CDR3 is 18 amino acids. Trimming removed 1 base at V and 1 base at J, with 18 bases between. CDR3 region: CASSLLPVTSWGTDTQYF. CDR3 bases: TGTGCCAGCAGTTTATTGCCTGTCACTAGTTGGGGCACAGATACGCAGTATTTT.

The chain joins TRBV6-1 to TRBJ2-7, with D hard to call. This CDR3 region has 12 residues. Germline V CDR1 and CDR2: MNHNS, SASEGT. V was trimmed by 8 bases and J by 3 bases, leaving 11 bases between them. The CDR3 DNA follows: TGTGCCAGCTTATTGTCACACTACGAGCAGTACTTC. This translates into CASLLSHYEQYF.

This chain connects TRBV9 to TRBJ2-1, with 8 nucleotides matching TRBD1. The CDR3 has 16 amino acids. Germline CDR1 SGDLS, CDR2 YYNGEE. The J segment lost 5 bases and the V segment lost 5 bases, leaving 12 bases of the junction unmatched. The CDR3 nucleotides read TGTGCCAGCAGTGATCAAACAGGGGGGAAAAACAATGAGCAGTTCTTC. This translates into CASSDQTGGKNNEQFF.

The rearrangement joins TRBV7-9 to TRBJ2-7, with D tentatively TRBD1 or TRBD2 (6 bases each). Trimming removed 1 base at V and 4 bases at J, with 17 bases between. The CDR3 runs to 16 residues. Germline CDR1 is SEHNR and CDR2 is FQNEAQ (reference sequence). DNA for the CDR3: TGTGCCAGCAGCTTAGTAGGGGGGACCAACTCTTACGAGCAGTACTTC. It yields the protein CASSLVGGTNSYEQYF.

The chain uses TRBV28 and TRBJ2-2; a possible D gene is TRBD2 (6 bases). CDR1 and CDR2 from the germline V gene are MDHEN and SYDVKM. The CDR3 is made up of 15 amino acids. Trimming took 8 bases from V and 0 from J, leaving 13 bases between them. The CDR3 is CASAQTSPNTGELFF. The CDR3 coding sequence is TGTGCCAGCGCCCAAACTAGCCCGAACACCGGGGAGCTGTTTTTT.

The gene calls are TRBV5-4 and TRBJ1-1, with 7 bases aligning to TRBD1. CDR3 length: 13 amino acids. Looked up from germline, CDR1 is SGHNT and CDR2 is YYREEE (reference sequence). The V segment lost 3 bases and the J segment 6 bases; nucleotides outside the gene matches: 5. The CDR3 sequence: CASSSTGWSEAFF. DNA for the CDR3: TGTGCCAGCAGCTCGACAGGGTGGTCTGAAGCTTTCTTT.

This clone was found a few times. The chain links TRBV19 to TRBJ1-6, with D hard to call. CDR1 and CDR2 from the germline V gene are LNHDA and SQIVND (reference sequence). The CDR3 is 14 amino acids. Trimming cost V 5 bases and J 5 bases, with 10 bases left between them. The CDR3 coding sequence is TGTGCCAGTAGTCCTTTGGGCGATAATTCACCCCTCCACTTT. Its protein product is CASSPLGDNSPLHF.

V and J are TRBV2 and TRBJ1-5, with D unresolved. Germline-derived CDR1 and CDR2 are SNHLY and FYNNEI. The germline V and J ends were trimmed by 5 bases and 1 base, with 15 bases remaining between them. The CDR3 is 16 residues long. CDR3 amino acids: CASSKGGSWSNQPQHF. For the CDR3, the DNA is TGTGCCAGCAGTAAAGGCGGCAGTTGGAGCAATCAGCCCCAGCATTTT.

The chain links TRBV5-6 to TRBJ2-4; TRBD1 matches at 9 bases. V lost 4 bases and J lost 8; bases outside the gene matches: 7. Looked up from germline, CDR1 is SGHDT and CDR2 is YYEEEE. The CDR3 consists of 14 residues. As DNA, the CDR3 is TGTGCCAGCAGCCCGGACAGGGGCTGGGACATTCAGTACTTC. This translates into CASSPDRGWDIQYF.

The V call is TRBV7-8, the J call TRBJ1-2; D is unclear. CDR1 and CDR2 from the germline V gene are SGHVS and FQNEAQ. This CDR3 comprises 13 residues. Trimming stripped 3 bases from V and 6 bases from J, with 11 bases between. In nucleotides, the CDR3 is TGTGCCAGCAGCTTCCCTCATCTGAATGGCTACACCTTC. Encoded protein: CASSFPHLNGYTF.

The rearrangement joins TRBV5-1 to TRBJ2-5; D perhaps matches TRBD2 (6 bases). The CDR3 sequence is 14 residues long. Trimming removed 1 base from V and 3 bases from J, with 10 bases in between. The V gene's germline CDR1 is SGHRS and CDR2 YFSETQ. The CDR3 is CASSLSPGEETQYF. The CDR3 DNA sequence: TGCGCCAGCAGCTTGTCACCGGGAGAAGAGACCCAGTACTTC.

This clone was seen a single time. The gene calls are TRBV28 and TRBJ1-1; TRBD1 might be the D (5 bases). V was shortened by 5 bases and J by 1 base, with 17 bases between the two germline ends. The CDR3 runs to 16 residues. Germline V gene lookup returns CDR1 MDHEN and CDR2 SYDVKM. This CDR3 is CASSKGKWRRNTEAFF. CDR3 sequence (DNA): TGTGCCAGCAGTAAGGGGAAATGGAGGAGGAACACTGAAGCTTTCTTT. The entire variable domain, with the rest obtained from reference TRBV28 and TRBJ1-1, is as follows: DVKVTQSSRYLVKRTGEKVFLECVQDMDHENMFWYRQDPGLGLRLIYFSYDVKMKEKGDIPEGYSVSREKKERFSLILESASTNQTSMYLCASSKGKWRRNTEAFFGQGTRLTVV.

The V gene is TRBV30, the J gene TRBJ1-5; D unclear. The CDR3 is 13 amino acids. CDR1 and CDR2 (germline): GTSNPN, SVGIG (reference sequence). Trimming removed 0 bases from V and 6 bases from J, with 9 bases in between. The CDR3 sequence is CAWSVISGQPQHF. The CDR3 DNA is TGTGCCTGGAGTGTAATTTCCGGTCAGCCCCAGCATTTT.

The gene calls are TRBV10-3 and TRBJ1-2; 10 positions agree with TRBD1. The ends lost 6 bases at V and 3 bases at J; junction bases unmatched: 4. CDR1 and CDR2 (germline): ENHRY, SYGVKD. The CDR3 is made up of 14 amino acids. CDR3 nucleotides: TGTGCCATCAGGGCCGGGACAGGGGACTATGGCTACACCTTC. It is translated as CAIRAGTGDYGYTF.

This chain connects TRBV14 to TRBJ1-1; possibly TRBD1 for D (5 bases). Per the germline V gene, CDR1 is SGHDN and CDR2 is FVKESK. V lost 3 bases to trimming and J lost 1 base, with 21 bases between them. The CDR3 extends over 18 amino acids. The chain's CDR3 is CASSHRPLRDSENTEAFF. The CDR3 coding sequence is TGTGCCAGCAGCCACCGCCCCCTTCGGGACTCGGAGAACACTGAAGCTTTCTTT.

In DNA, the CDR3 is TGCGCCAGCAGCTTAGGGCCGGCCAAGACCCAGTACTTC. Its protein is CASSLGPAKTQYF. The chain combines TRBV5-1 with TRBJ2-5, with no clear D. V lost 2 bases and J lost 6, with 11 bases in between. Per the germline V gene, CDR1 is SGHRS and CDR2 is YFSETQ. The CDR3 runs 13 residues.

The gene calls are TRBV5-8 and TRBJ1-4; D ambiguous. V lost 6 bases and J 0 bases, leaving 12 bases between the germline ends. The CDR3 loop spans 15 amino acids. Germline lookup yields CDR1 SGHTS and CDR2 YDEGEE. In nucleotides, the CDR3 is TGTGCCAGCACTTTCCTTAGAGCAACTAATGAAAAACTGTTTTTT. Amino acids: CASTFLRATNEKLFF.

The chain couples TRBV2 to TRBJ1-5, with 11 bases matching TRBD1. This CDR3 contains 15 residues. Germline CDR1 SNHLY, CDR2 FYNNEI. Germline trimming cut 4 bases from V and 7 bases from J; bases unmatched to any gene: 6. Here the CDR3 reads CASSVGQGEGQPQHF. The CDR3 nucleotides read TGTGCCAGCAGTGTGGGACAGGGGGAAGGGCAGCCCCAGCATTTT.